Following are 4 T cell receptor beta chains from one sample sequenced in a study of T cells in women clearing cervical HPV infection. TCRdb keeps only in-frame clones here, not all; method: immunoSEQ multiplex PCR. Its clone listing holds around 28,000 clones. The sample taken for sequencing was blood buffy coat. Receptors originate from a woman aged 18 to 75 with a cervical HPV16 infection that either progressed to CIN3+ or cleared (not recorded which).

In regard to this clone: With the read ending 3 residues before the CDR3 end, the germline J gene is used to fill in that end. This chain uses TRBV10-1 with TRBJ2-1; 9 nucleotides match TRBD2. V was pared by 6 bases and J by 7 bases, with 10 bases of the junction left unmatched. This CDR3 is built from 15 residues. CDR1 and CDR2 from the germline V gene are WNHNN and SYGVQD (reference sequence). CDR3 sequence: CASRTLAGAGNEQFF. Partial CDR3 DNA: TGCGCCAGCAGGACCTTAGCGGGGGCGGGAAATGAG.

With regard to this clone: The observed sequence ends 3 residues before the CDR3 terminus, with the missing tail filled in from the germline J gene. The chain combines TRBV7-2 with TRBJ2-7, with TRBD2 matching over 9 bases. This CDR3 spans 16 amino acids. V lost 0 bases and J lost 4; bases outside the gene matches: 7. Germline assignment: CDR1 SGHTA and CDR2 FQGNSA. The CDR3 reads CASSLALSGSRYEQYF. The part of the CDR3 DNA that was read is TGTGCCAGCAGCTTAGCGCTTAGCGGGAGTAGGTACGAG.

In regard to this clone: The read falls 3 residues short of the CDR3 end, and the missing part is taken from the germline J gene. This chain connects TRBV7-9 to TRBJ2-7; the match to TRBD2 covers 7 bases. This CDR3 is built from 12 residues. The V and J ends lost 6 bases and 6 bases, in that order; junction bases with no gene match: 5. Germline values: CDR1 SEHNR, CDR2 FQNEAQ (reference sequence). Here the CDR3 reads CASRLERGEQYF. Incomplete CDR3 DNA: TGTGCCAGCAGACTGGAGCGGGGCGAG.

Worth noting for this clone: The missing CDR3 end, 3 residues past where the read stops, is filled in from the germline J gene. This chain links TRBV29-1 with TRBJ2-3; possibly TRBD1 for D (6 bases). The CDR3 totals 12 residues. Between the trimmed V and J ends, which lost 7 bases and 3 bases, there was a span of 11 bases. CDR1 is SQVTM and CDR2 is ANQGSEA in the germline V gene. This CDR3 is CSAQGFTDTQYF. The sequenced CDR3 bases are TGCAGCGCGCAGGGGTTTACAGATACG.